The TCR beta chain described here comes from a study of blood T cell repertoires in COVID-19. Study details: Acute and convalescent COVID-19 specimens originated in the United States, Italy and Spain. In each case, the material was cDNA or gDNA derived from T cells, B-cell-depleted T cells, or PBMCs.

Methods used by the authors: Amplification from reference gene primers served as the basis for estimated nucleated cell counts. The assay was immunoSEQ multiplex PCR, and TCRdb's table has in-frame clones only and misses some. V, J and clone size are taken as reported in that table, and D and trimming were inferred from the DNA itself. The sample comprises under 20,000 clones, approximately 88% of which are singletons, and around 24% rests with the top ten. Germline CDR1 LGHDT, CDR2 YNNKEL (reference sequence). The CDR3 loop spans 15 amino acids. J was trimmed by 5 bases and V by 5 bases; bases with no gene match: 9.

The sample consisted of peripheral blood. The V gene is TRBV3-1 (or the pseudogene TRBV3-2), the J gene TRBJ2-1; 7 bases align to TRBD2. The sequence came from a man between 60 and 75 years old with acute or convalescent COVID-19. The CDR3 DNA follows: TGTGCCAGCAGCAAAACAGACGGGAGGCACAATGAGCAGTTCTTC. This sequence encodes CASSKTDGRHNEQFF.